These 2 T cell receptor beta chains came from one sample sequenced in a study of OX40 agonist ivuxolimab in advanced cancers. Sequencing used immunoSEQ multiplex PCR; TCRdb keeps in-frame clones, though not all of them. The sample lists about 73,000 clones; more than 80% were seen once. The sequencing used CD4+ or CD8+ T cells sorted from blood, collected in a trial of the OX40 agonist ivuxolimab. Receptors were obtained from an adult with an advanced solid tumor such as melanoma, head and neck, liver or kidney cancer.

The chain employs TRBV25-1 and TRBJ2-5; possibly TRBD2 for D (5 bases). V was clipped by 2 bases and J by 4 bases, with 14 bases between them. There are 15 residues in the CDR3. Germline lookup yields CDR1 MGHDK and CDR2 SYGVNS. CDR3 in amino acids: CASSEPGPSSETQYF. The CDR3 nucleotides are TGTGCCAGCAGTGAACCCGGACCTAGCTCAGAGACCCAGTACTTC. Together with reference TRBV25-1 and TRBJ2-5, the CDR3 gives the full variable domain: EADIYQTPRYLVIGTGKKITLECSQTMGHDKMYWYQQDPGMELHLIHYSYGVNSTEKGDLSSESTVSRIRTEHFPLTLESARPSHTSQYLCASSEPGPSSETQYFGPGTRLLVL.

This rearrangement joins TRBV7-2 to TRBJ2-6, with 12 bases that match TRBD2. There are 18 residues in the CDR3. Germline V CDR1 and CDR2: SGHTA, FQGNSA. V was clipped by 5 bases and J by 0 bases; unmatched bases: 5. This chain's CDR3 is CASSPMGLAGSGANVLTF. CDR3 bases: TGTGCCAGCAGCCCCATGGGACTAGCGGGCTCTGGGGCCAACGTCCTGACTTTC.